One and the same sample provided the 17 T cell receptor beta chains below, sequenced in a study of breast tumors, draining lymph nodes, adjacent tissues. The lymph nodes were axillary draining lymph nodes from breast cancer patients. TCRdb redid the calling of the multiplex PCR reads with MiXCR, one entry per CDR3 protein. The sample yields 100,000 to 150,000 distinct CDR3 sequences, about 20% seen once. Sequenced input: axillary lymph node tissue. The receptors shown here come from a female donor with breast cancer. Some clones in this sample may be carry-over from other donors' samples.

The gene calls are TRBV7-6 and TRBJ1-6, with D perhaps TRBD1 (6 bases). Germline CDR1 SGHVS, CDR2 FNYEAQ. V lost 4 bases and J lost 14, with 9 bases in between. The CDR3 extends over 11 amino acids. The CDR3 nucleotides read TGTGCCAGCAGCTCAGGGGAGTCCCTCCACTTT. It codes for CASSSGESLHF. Filled out from reference TRBV7-6 and TRBJ1-6, the complete variable domain reads GAGVSQSPRYKVTKRGQDVALRCDPISGHVSLYWYRQALGQGPEFLTYFNYEAQQDKSGLPNDRFSAERPEGSISTLTIQRTEQRDSAMYRCASSSGESLHFGNGTRLTVT.

This chain uses TRBV7-8 with TRBJ2-1; 9 bases line up with TRBD1. Trimming cost V 5 bases and J 3 bases; bases outside gene matches: 5. This CDR3 is 15 amino acids long. Germline V gene sequence: CDR1 SGHVS, CDR2 FQNEAQ. The DNA of the CDR3 is TGTGCCAGCAGCGGACAGACAGGGGGCTACAATGAGCAGTTCTTC. This encodes CASSGQTGGYNEQFF.

This chain uses TRBV20-1 with TRBJ2-5; no definite D call. Germline V lookup: CDR1 DFQATT, CDR2 SNEGSKA (reference sequence). Between the trimmed V and J ends, which lost 5 bases and 7 bases, there was a span of 11 bases. CDR3 size: 11 residues. CDR3 sequence reads: CSAHPPGTQYF. DNA of the CDR3: TGCAGTGCTCATCCCCCGGGGACCCAGTACTTC.

This chain links TRBV7-3 with TRBJ2-5, with TRBD1 identical over 9 bases. This CDR3 region has 15 residues. Looked up from germline, CDR1 is SGHTA and CDR2 is FQGTGA. With 2 bases clipped from V and 4 bases from J, the junction kept 5 bases outside the gene matches. CDR3 residues: CASSLGGQGLETQYF. The CDR3 coding sequence is TGTGCCAGCAGCTTAGGGGGACAGGGTCTAGAGACCCAGTACTTC.

This clonotype was seen repeatedly, ten times or more. The chain carries TRBV4-1 and TRBJ1-2, with TRBD1 matching over 10 bases. After removal of 4 bases from V and 6 bases from J, the junction contained 5 bases not matched to a gene. The germline CDR1 and CDR2 sequences are MGHRA and YSYEKL. This CDR3 spans 14 amino acids. Here the CDR3 DNA reads TGCGCCAGCAGCCGCCCGGACAGGGGGGATGGCTACACCTTC. It yields the protein CASSRPDRGDGYTF.

This clonotype showed up many times. The V and J genes are TRBV10-2 and TRBJ2-7; TRBD1 matches at 11 bases. In germline, CDR1 is WSHSY, CDR2 SAAADI. With 6 bases clipped from V and 5 bases from J, the junction kept 3 bases outside the gene matches. This CDR3 comprises 13 residues. The CDR3 is CASRPGQGDEQYF. In DNA, the CDR3 is TGCGCCAGCAGGCCGGGACAGGGGGACGAGCAGTACTTC.

A note on this clonotype: A much larger clone sits a single nucleotide away, making a read error possible. This chain uses TRBV12-3 or TRBV12-4 with TRBJ2-3; 7 positions match TRBD2. This CDR3 has 16 amino acids. Unmatched junction bases numbered 9, after V lost 3 bases and J lost 3 bases. This CDR3 reads CASSFVAGVSTDTQYF. In nucleotides, the CDR3 is TGTGCCAGCAGTTTCGTGGCGGGAGTTTCTACAGATACGCAGTATTTT.

As regards this clonotype: This may stem from a read error, because a much larger clone lies one nucleotide away. This rearrangement joins TRBV6-5 to TRBJ2-1, with D possibly called TRBD1 or TRBD2 (5 bases each). Trimming cost V 5 bases and J 4 bases, with 15 bases left between them. Germline CDR1 reads MNHEY; CDR2 reads SVGAGI. The CDR3 runs to 15 residues. The CDR3 coding sequence is TGTGCCAGCAGTGAAGCTACGGGACGGTACAATGAGCAGTTCTTC. It is translated as CASSEATGRYNEQFF.

In regard to this clonotype: A read error may be the cause here, since a much bigger clone is one base away. The chain couples TRBV20-1 to TRBJ2-2, with D possibly matching TRBD2 (5 bases). The CDR3 sequence is 12 residues long. Germline assignment: CDR1 DFQATT and CDR2 SNEGSKA (reference sequence). CDR3: CSALSNTGKLFF. The CDR3 region has the DNA TGCAGTGCTCTATCAAACACCGGGAAGCTGTTTTTT.

The J gene is TRBJ2-3, the V gene TRBV5-1, with a possible D match to TRBD2 (5 bases). V was shortened by 0 bases and J by 0 bases, with 11 bases between the two germline ends. CDR3 length equals 16 residues. Germline-derived CDR1 and CDR2 are SGHRS and YFSETQ. CDR3 bases: TGCGCCAGCAGCTTGGGTTCTGGCGGGAGCACAGATACGCAGTATTTT. Amino acids: CASSLGSGGSTDTQYF. Drawing the rest from reference TRBV5-1 and TRBJ2-3, the complete variable domain is KAGVTQTPRYLIKTRGQQVTLSCSPISGHRSVSWYQQTPGQGLQFLFEYFSETQRNKGNFPGRFSGRQFSNSRSEMNVSTLELGDSALYLCASSLGSGGSTDTQYFGPGTRLTVL.

This clonotype was found many times. The V and J genes are TRBV12-3 or TRBV12-4 and TRBJ2-3; unclear D gene. The V and J ends lost 1 base and 0 bases respectively, with 8 bases between them. The CDR3 is 15 amino acids. The CDR3 region is CASSLDGHSTDTQYF. CDR3 nucleotides: TGTGCCAGCAGTTTAGACGGCCATAGCACAGATACGCAGTATTTT.

The J gene is TRBJ2-2, the V gene TRBV19, with TRBD2 matching over 15 bases. With V trimmed by 6 bases and J by 4 bases, 12 bases remained unmatched. Germline-derived CDR1 and CDR2 are LNHDA and SQIVND (reference sequence). This CDR3 is built from 19 residues. The CDR3 nucleotides read TGTGCCAGTAGCATAAGGACTAGCGGGAGGGCCGCGGGCACCGGGGAGCTGTTTTTT. Translated, it gives CASSIRTSGRAAGTGELFF.

Remarks on this clonotype: A much larger clonotype is one base distant, so this may be a read error. This is likely a read error, given that the CDR3 carries no conserved phenylalanine or tryptophan at its end. The J gene is TRBJ1-3, the V gene TRBV15; no definite D call. V was cut by 5 bases and J by 0 bases, with 8 bases left in between. The CDR3 covers 14 residues. Germline V lookup: CDR1 LNHNV, CDR2 YYDKDF (reference sequence). The CDR3 region is CATSSGSSGNTIYS. For the CDR3, the DNA is TGTGCCACCAGCTCGGGGAGCTCTGGAAACACCATATATTCT.

This clonotype was seen at least ten times. The genes are TRBV28 and TRBJ2-3, with TRBD1 matching 9 bases. The CDR3 is 16 residues long. The J segment lost 3 bases and the V segment lost 8 bases, leaving 12 bases of the junction unmatched. The germline V gene has CDR1 MDHEN and CDR2 SYDVKM. CDR3 region: CASSSTGTGRTDTQYF. In DNA, the CDR3 is TGTGCCAGCTCCTCCACCGGGACAGGGAGGACAGATACGCAGTATTTT.

CDR3 coding DNA: TGTGCCAGCGGAAGGGGTCACAATGAGCAGTTCTTC. This codes for CASGRGHNEQFF. The chain couples TRBV12-3 or TRBV12-4 to TRBJ2-1; perhaps TRBD1 as D (5 bases). The CDR3 consists of 12 residues. V lost 8 bases and J 5 bases, leaving 10 bases between the germline ends.

Turning to this clonotype: No conserved phenylalanine or tryptophan is present at the end of the CDR3, so a read error is the likely explanation. The gene calls are TRBV28 and TRBJ2-1, with TRBD2 matching 13 bases. The CDR3 has 14 amino acids. Germline loops: CDR1 MDHEN, CDR2 SYDVKM. With V trimmed by 6 bases and J by 8 bases, 4 bases remained unmatched. CDR3 in DNA: TGTGCCAGCAGGGAACTAGCGGGAGGGTATGAGCAGTTCGTC. Residues: CASRELAGGYEQFV.

This clonotype came up many times. This chain joins TRBV20-1 and TRBJ2-7; 9 bases are shared with TRBD1. This CDR3 comprises 15 residues. CDR1 is DFQATT, CDR2 SNEGSKA, per germline (reference sequence). V lost 3 bases and J lost 2; bases outside the gene matches: 8. The CDR3 sequence: CSASTMGQGAYEQYF. DNA of the CDR3: TGCAGTGCTAGTACTATGGGACAGGGCGCCTACGAGCAGTACTTC.